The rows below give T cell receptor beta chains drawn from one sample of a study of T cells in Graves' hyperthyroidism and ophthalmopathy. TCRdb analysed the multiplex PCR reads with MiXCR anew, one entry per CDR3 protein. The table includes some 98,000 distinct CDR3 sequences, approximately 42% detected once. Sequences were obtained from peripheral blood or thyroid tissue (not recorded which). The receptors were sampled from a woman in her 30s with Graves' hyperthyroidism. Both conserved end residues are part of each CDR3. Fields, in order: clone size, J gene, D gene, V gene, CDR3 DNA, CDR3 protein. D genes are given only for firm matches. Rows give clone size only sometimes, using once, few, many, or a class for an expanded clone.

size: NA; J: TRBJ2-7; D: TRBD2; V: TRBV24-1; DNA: TGTGCCACCAGTGACCCTAGCGGGAGTACAGACGAGCAGTACTTC; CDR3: CATSDPSGSTDEQYF
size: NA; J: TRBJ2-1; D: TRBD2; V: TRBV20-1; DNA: TGCAGTGCGGACGGCGGGCGGCGACTAGCGGGCCACAATGAGCAGTTCTTC; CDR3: CSADGGRRLAGHNEQFF
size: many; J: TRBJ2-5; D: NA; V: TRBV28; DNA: TGTGCCAGCAGTTTATTGTCCGTTAAAGAGACCCAGTACTTC; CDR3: CASSLLSVKETQYF
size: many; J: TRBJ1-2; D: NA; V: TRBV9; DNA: TGTGCCAGCAGCGTAGGGTGGGGGACTAACTATGGCTACACCTTC; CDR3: CASSVGWGTNYGYTF
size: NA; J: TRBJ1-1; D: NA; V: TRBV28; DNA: TGTGCCAGCAGTTTGGGGTCCCAGATCGAAGCTTTCTTT; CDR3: CASSLGSQIEAFF
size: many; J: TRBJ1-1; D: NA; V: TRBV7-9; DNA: TGTGCCAGCAGCTTAGGGGGCCGGGGCCTGAACACTGAAGCTTTCTTT; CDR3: CASSLGGRGLNTEAFF
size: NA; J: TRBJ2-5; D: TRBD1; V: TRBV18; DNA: TGTGCCAGCGACACAGGCCAGGGGGCAGGTCAGCCCCAGTACTTC; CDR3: CASDTGQGAGQPQYF
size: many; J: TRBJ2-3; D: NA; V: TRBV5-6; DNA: TGTGCCAGCAGCGGGGTGGGCATCCCAGATACGCAGTATTTT; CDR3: CASSGVGIPDTQYF
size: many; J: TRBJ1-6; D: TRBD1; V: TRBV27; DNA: TGTGCCAGCAGTTCCAGGGGGTATAATTCACCCCTCCACTTT; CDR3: CASSSRGYNSPLHF
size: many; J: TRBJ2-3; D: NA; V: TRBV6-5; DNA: TGTGCCAGCAGTCCGTCCCGGGATACGCAGTATTTT; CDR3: CASSPSRDTQYF
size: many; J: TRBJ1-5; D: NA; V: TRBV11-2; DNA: TGTGCCAGCAGCGAGACGGGGGATAGCAATCAGCCCCAGCATTTT; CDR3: CASSETGDSNQPQHF
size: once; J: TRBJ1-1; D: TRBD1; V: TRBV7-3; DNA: TGTGCCAGCAGCTGGGACAGGGCCGGGGACACTGAAGCTTTCTTT; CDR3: CASSWDRAGDTEAFF
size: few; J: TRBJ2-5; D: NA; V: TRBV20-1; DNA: TGCAGTGCCAGGGGCGGCGAGACCCAGTACTTC; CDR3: CSARGGETQYF
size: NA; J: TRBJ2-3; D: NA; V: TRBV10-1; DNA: TGCGCCAGCTCGCGAGACCACGGGGCAGGTACGCAGTATTTT; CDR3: CASSRDHGAGTQYF
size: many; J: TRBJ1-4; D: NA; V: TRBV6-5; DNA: TGTGCCAGCAGTTACCGCACAGGGAATGAAAAACTGTTTTTT; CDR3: CASSYRTGNEKLFF
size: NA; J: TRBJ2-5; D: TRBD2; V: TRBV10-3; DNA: TGTGCCATCAGTGATGGGTCTAGCGGGTACACCGGGGAGACCCAGTACTTC; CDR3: CAISDGSSGYTGETQYF
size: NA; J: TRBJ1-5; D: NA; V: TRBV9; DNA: TGTGCCAGCAGTTTATTCGGGAGGGCCAGACAGCCCCAGCATTTT; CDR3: CASSLFGRARQPQHF
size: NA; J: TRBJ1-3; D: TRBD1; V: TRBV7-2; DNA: TGTGCCAGCAGCTTAGCAGGGGGCCTAGGAAACACCATATATTTT; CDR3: CASSLAGGLGNTIYF
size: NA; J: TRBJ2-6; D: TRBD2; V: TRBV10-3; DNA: TGTGCCACCTCGGGGGGACTGAGCTCTGGGGCCAACGTCCTGACTTTC; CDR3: CATSGGLSSGANVLTF
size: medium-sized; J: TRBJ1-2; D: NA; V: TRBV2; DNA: TGTGCCAGCAGTGTTTCACGTTCTAACTATGGCTACACCTTC; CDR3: CASSVSRSNYGYTF
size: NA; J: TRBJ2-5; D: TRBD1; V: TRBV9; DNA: TGTGCCAGCAGCCGAAAGGGGGCGAACACCGGGGAGACCCAGTACTTC; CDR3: CASSRKGANTGETQYF
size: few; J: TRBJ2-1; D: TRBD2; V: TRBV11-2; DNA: TGTGCCAGCAGCTTGGCCGATAGCGGGAGTGTGTATGAGCAGTTCTTC; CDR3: CASSLADSGSVYEQFF
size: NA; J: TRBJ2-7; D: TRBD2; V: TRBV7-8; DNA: TGTGCCAGCAGCTTAGTCGGACTAGCGGGAGAGGACGAGCAGTACTTC; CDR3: CASSLVGLAGEDEQYF
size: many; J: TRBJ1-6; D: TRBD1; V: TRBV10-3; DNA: TGTGCCATCAGCGCTGGACAGGGCAACTCCTATAATTCACCCCTCCACTTT; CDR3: CAISAGQGNSYNSPLHF
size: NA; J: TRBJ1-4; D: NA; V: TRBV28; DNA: TGTACCACTCAACGGGGACTCAGGCCTGAAAAACTGTTTTTT; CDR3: CTTQRGLRPEKLFF
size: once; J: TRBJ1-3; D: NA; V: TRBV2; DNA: TGTGCCAGTACCGGAGCTGGAAACGCCATATATTTT; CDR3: CASTGAGNAIYF
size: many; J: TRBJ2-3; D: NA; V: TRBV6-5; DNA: TGTGCCAGCAGTTACTCGAGGCTAGTATCAGATACGCAGTATTTT; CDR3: CASSYSRLVSDTQYF
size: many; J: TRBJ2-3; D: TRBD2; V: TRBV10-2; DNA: TGCGCCAGCAGGGGGACTAGCGGGACAGATACGCAGTATTTT; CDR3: CASRGTSGTDTQYF
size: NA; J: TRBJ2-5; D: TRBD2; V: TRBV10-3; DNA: TGTGCCATCAGTGAGACTAGCGGGAGGTGGGAGACCCAGTACTTC; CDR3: CAISETSGRWETQYF
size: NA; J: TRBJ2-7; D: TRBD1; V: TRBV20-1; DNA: TGCAGTGCTGGGCCACAGGGGCTTAGGGAGCAGTACTTC; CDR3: CSAGPQGLREQYF
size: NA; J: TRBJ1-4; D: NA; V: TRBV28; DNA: TGTGCCAGCAGGGGGGACTGGGAAAAACTGTTTTTT; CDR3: CASRGDWEKLFF
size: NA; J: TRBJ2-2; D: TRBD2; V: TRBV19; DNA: TGTGCCAGTAGCACGACTAGCGGATACGCGAACACCGGGGAGCTGTTTTTT; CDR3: CASSTTSGYANTGELFF
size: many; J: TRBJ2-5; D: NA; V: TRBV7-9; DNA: TGTGCCAGCAGCGCCCGAACCGGGGGAAAAGAGACCCAGTACTTC; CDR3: CASSARTGGKETQYF
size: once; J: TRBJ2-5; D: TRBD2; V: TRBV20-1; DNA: TGCAGTGCTAGGGACCTACTAGCGGGGGCGGAGGGGACCCAGTACTTC; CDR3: CSARDLLAGAEGTQYF
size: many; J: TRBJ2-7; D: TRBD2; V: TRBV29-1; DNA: TGCAGCGTTTGGACTAGCGGCTACGAGCAGTACTTC; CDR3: CSVWTSGYEQYF
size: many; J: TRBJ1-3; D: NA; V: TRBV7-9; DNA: TGTGCCAGCAGTATGGCTACAGTAGCTGGAAACACCATATATTTT; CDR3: CASSMATVAGNTIYF
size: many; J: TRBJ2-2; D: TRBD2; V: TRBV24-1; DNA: TGTGCCACCAGTGATTTGTCACTTCTTGGGTCGGTAGCGGGAGGAAAGGACACCGGGGAGCTGTTTTTT; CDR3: CATSDLSLLGSVAGGKDTGELFF